This T cell receptor (beta chain) was found in a study of T cell repertoires in cytomegalovirus infection. About the study: Public TCR beta signatures marked donors with CMV infection and the matching HLA.

TCRdb processed the reads anew with MiXCR; each CDR3 protein has one entry. The data contain 110,000 or so distinct CDR3 sequences, 30% to 35% of them seen just once; the ten biggest clones take up 35% to 50%. Concerning this clonotype itself: Its antigen is still unknown.

Study-wide points: In two of eight donors, the top clonotype was HLA-C-restricted CMV-specific. CMV carriers with the relevant HLA were identified by cumulative public TCR beta family frequency.

The CDR3 runs 14 residues. V was shortened by 3 bases and J by 4 bases, with 10 bases between the two germline ends. CDR1 MNHEY and CDR2 SMNVEV come from the germline V gene (reference sequence). The rearrangement links TRBV27 to TRBJ1-5, with a weak D call TRBD1 (5 bases). The sequence was obtained from a human donor in good health (CMV status not recorded). Some clones in this sample may be carry-over from other donors' samples. Specimen: CD8+ T cells from cultured PBMCs, collected from culture after CMV antigen stimulation. CDR3 DNA: TGTGCCAGCAGTTTGTGGCAGGGTAATCAGCCCCAGCATTTT. It translates to CASSLWQGNQPQHF.